This T cell receptor (beta chain) was recorded in a study of immune evolution from preneoplasia to lung adenocarcinoma. The CDR3 spans 13 residues. Germline V gene lookup returns CDR1 GTSNPN and CDR2 SVGIG (reference sequence). Trimming removed 2 bases at V and 5 bases at J, with 10 bases between. Note on this clone: No antigen is known for it.

Overall study results and limits: Normal lung had highest clonality; later lesions appeared denser, more diverse.

Sequenced by immunoSEQ multiplex PCR; TCRdb stores in-frame clones only, minus some. The sample has 8,500 to 14,000 clones, 86% seen once. The receptor's source is a person aged 70 to 79 with invasive lung adenocarcinoma. The chain links TRBV30 to TRBJ1-5; unclear D gene. The specimen sequenced was FFPE invasive lung adenocarcinoma tissue. In DNA form, the CDR3 reads TGTGCCTGGAGTTTCAAAACTGATCAGCCCCAGCATTTT. Protein: CAWSFKTDQPQHF.